The present TCR beta chain was sequenced within a study of OX40 agonist ivuxolimab in advanced cancers. The length of the CDR3 is 17 residues. The germline V gene has CDR1 SEHNR and CDR2 FQNEAQ (reference sequence). V was trimmed by 3 bases and J by 5 bases, leaving 17 bases between them. Assay: immunoSEQ multiplex PCR; the TCRdb copy retains only in-frame clones and omits some. The sample has 22,000 or so clones, 80% to 90% seen once; the top ten hold 24%. The V gene is TRBV7-9, the J gene TRBJ1-6; unclear D gene. Sequencing was performed on CD4+ or CD8+ T cells sorted from blood, taken in a trial of the OX40 agonist ivuxolimab. This receptor was obtained from an adult with an advanced solid tumor such as melanoma, head and neck, liver or kidney cancer. The CDR3 DNA sequence: TGTGCCAGCAGCTTCAGCCCCCCACGGAGCCATAATTCACCCCTCCACTTT. Amino acids: CASSFSPPRSHNSPLHF.